A single T cell receptor (beta chain) is shown here with its context. The data originate from a study of blood T cell repertoires in COVID-19. Looking at the study overall: Samples taken during acute and convalescent COVID-19 were collected in the United States, Italy and Spain. Nucleic acid was either cDNA or gDNA, and it came from T cells, B-cell-depleted T cells, or PBMCs.

Germline loops: CDR1 KGHSH, CDR2 LQKENI. The V segment lost 0 bases and the J segment 3 bases; nucleotides outside the gene matches: 5. The CDR3 length is 16 residues. Authors' analysis steps: Estimation of nucleated cell counts relied on the amplification of reference gene primers. Only in-frame clones appear in the TCRdb table, and some are missing; sequencing was by immunoSEQ multiplex PCR. From that table come the V and J calls and clone size; the DNA was used to work out D and trimming. Among roughly 120,000 clones listed, about 85% were seen once. Sequencing was done on a sample of peripheral blood. The chain uses TRBV18 and TRBJ2-7, with 10 bases aligning to TRBD2. The TCR sequence derives from a man aged 35 to 55 with acute or convalescent COVID-19. The CDR3 is CASSPPVSGGNYEQYF. As DNA, the CDR3 is TGTGCCAGCTCACCACCGGTTAGCGGGGGGAACTACGAGCAGTACTTC.